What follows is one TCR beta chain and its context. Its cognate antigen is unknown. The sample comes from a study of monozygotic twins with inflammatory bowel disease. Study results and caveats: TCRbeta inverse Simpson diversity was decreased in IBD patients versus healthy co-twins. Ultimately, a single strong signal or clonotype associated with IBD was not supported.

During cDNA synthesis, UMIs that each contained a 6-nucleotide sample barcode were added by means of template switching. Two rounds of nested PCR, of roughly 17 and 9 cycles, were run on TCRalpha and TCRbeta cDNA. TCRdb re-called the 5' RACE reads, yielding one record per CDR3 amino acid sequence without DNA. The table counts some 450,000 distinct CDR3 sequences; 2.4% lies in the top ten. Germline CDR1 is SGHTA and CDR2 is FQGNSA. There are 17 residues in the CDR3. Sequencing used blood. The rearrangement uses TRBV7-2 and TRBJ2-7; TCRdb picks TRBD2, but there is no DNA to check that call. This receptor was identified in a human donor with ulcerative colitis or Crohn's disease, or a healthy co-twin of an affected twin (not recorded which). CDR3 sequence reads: CASSDTRTSGGDYEQYF.